Listed below are T cell receptor beta chains from one sample, sequenced in a study of T cell responses to AZD1222 COVID-19 vaccine. Sequenced by immunoSEQ multiplex PCR; TCRdb stores in-frame clones only, minus some. Here the sample spans roughly 200,000 clones, approximately 94% being singletons. This material consisted of peripheral blood, taken on day 0 of MenACWY control vaccination. All receptors come from an adult in good health. The conserved cysteine and the conserved F or W are not part of the CDR3 here.

v_call	cdr3_aa
TRBV12-5	ASGTRTGGTEAF
TRBV6-2/TRBV6-3	ASSPDGQGFQPQH
TRBV5-4	ASSWDRDVNYEQY
TRBV7-9	ASSLTGGNQPQH
TRBV18	ASSPQLNTEAF
TRBV19	ASTPALLNTGELF
TRBV4-1	ASSQLTANTEAF
TRBV4-2	ASSQPSGTSVYNEQF
TRBV7-3	ASSLTGDTGELF
TRBV6-5	ASSRFLGTTGELF
TRBV6-6	ASSYLYREGDYGYT
TRBV11-2	ASSLSGGTEAF
TRBV5-4	ASSLVVGGGTDTQY
TRBV5-1	ASSLQGSSQPQH
TRBV7-9	ASSPRGGRGTEAF
TRBV18	ASSQNFATNEKLF
TRBV5-1	ASSTSRPGPANIQY
TRBV6-4	ASRGDGDFSEKLF
TRBV7-9	ASSPPWGREETQY
TRBV19	ASIGTGPWFGAF
TRBV27	ASSLSLVGRSY
TRBV3-1/TRBV3-2	ASSQVNVETQY
TRBV6-2/TRBV6-3	ASSLNSNSNQPQH
TRBV2	ASSSGTAGFSQPQH
TRBV10-3	AGRGLNTEAF
TRBV3-1/TRBV3-2	ASSQSNRGIYGYT
TRBV7-9	ASSGDRAFTGNTIY
TRBV4-2	ASSHIGLSGNTIY
TRBV30	AWAFRWVNTEAF
TRBV6-5	ASGKGLGGYT
TRBV20-1	SASLGGGTETQY
TRBV10-1	ASRDSRSGNTIY
TRBV9	ASSDRDNEQY
TRBV4-2	ASSQDASSGNTGELF
TRBV15	ATKESPQFQETQY
TRBV6-5	ASRLNTEAF
TRBV2	ASSVGQAHWTLVSTDTQY
TRBV11-2	ASSLGGRYNEQF
TRBV11-2	ASSLDRGGTDTQY
TRBV19	ASSIMAGTNEKLF
TRBV28	ASSWGQGYTNEKLF
TRBV19	ASSMLGAYGYT
TRBV12-3/TRBV12-4	ASSSQGNEQF
TRBV11-2	ASSQLRRGANVLT
TRBV7-8	ASTVYNEQF
TRBV27	ASTTLTGGSNSPLH
TRBV5-4	ASSRSLGIQETQY
TRBV6-2/TRBV6-3	ASSYDQFYGYT
TRBV7-2	ASSLPGRALAF
TRBV5-1	ASSLAPDSGNTIY
TRBV28	ASSLLGQHYGYT
TRBV3-1/TRBV3-2	ASSQDTGQGQNGYT
TRBV6-5	ASSYSGDSPLH
TRBV6-6	ASSYSAGKEKLF
TRBV19	ASSIEYVLT
TRBV9	ASSRGTSLYNSPLH